Listed below are T cell receptor beta chains from one sample, sequenced in a study of T cells in Graves' hyperthyroidism and ophthalmopathy. TCRdb ran MiXCR on the multiplex PCR reads and lists one entry per CDR3 protein. Of around 600,000 distinct CDR3 sequences listed, about 15% were seen once; the top ten hold roughly an eighth. Sequenced material: blood. The receptors shown here come from a woman aged 45-59 years with Graves' ophthalmopathy. Both conserved end residues are part of each CDR3. The D gene is left open where the match is weak. Size is stated for part of the rows, as once, few or many counts, or as a class when the clone is expanded.

many	TRBV7-9	-	TRBJ2-5	CASSLALADQETQYF	TGTGCCAGCAGCTTAGCTCTGGCAGATCAAGAGACCCAGTACTTC
few	TRBV9	-	TRBJ2-7	CASSASPGTYEQYF	TGTGCCAGCAGCGCCAGCCCAGGGACCTACGAGCAGTACTTC
many	TRBV6-1	-	TRBJ2-7	CATSPKTVGHSQYF	TGTGCCACGTCCCCCAAGACGGTGGGGCACTCGCAGTACTTC
-	TRBV19	-	TRBJ2-1	CASSIGKPGFGLNEQFF	TGTGCCAGTAGTATAGGGAAGCCGGGATTCGGCCTAAATGAGCAGTTCTTC
many	TRBV20-1	-	TRBJ1-5	CSARAPGGGGNQPQHF	TGCAGTGCTAGAGCACCCGGCGGGGGTGGCAATCAGCCCCAGCATTTT
few	TRBV27	-	TRBJ1-4	CASSPGLTNEKLFF	TGTGCCAGCAGCCCCGGATTAACAAATGAAAAACTGTTTTTT
few	TRBV28	-	TRBJ2-1	CASSLTSPHEQFF	TGTGCCAGCAGTTTGACTAGTCCTCATGAGCAGTTCTTC
many	TRBV10-3	TRBD1	TRBJ1-1	CATQTGTEAFF	TGTGCCACCCAGACAGGGACTGAAGCTTTCTTT
many	TRBV28	-	TRBJ1-3	CASSFSMTGNTIYF	TGTGCCAGCAGTTTCTCAATGACAGGAAACACCATATATTTT
many	TRBV20-1	TRBD2	TRBJ2-5	CSASSGARSRETQYF	TGCAGTGCTAGTAGCGGGGCGCGGAGTAGGGAGACCCAGTACTTC
few	TRBV6-1	TRBD2	TRBJ2-2	CASTEREGPTGELFF	TGTGCCAGCACAGAGCGGGAGGGCCCCACCGGGGAGCTGTTTTTT
many	TRBV30	-	TRBJ2-7	CAWMTGAYEQYF	TGTGCCTGGATGACCGGAGCCTACGAGCAGTACTTC
many	TRBV20-1	-	TRBJ2-1	CSVTPRGEQFF	TGCAGCGTTACACCCCGGGGTGAGCAGTTCTTC
-	TRBV5-1	-	TRBJ2-1	CASSEPTSPSSYNEQFF	TGCGCCAGCAGCGAACCTACTAGCCCGAGCTCCTACAATGAGCAGTTCTTC
many	TRBV7-2	TRBD1	TRBJ1-2	CASSLGQGPNYGYTF	TGTGCCAGCAGCTTGGGACAGGGACCTAACTATGGCTACACCTTC
-	TRBV19	TRBD1	TRBJ2-1	CAIAQGPMGNEQFF	TGTGCCATAGCACAGGGGCCAATGGGCAATGAGCAGTTCTTC
many	TRBV12-3/TRBV12-4	TRBD1	TRBJ1-1	CASSPQTGRWAFF	TGTGCCAGCAGTCCTCAGACAGGGCGTTGGGCTTTCTTT
many	TRBV5-1	-	TRBJ1-5	CASSPSSNQPQHF	TGCGCCAGCAGCCCTTCTAGCAATCAGCCCCAGCATTTT
-	TRBV11-2	-	TRBJ1-2	CASSPRDKIYYGYTF	TGTGCCAGCAGCCCTCGGGACAAGATCTACTATGGCTACACCTTC
many	TRBV7-2	TRBD2	TRBJ2-3	CASSRLAGDPTDTQYF	TGTGCCAGCAGTCGACTAGCGGGAGATCCGACAGATACGCAGTATTTT
-	TRBV9	-	TRBJ1-3	CASSVVDSSSSGNTIYF	TGTGCCAGCAGCGTAGTCGACAGCTCGAGCTCTGGAAACACCATATATTTT
-	TRBV6-5	-	TRBJ2-1	CASSYSRSHNEQFF	TGTGCCAGCAGTTACTCGAGAAGCCACAATGAGCAGTTCTTC